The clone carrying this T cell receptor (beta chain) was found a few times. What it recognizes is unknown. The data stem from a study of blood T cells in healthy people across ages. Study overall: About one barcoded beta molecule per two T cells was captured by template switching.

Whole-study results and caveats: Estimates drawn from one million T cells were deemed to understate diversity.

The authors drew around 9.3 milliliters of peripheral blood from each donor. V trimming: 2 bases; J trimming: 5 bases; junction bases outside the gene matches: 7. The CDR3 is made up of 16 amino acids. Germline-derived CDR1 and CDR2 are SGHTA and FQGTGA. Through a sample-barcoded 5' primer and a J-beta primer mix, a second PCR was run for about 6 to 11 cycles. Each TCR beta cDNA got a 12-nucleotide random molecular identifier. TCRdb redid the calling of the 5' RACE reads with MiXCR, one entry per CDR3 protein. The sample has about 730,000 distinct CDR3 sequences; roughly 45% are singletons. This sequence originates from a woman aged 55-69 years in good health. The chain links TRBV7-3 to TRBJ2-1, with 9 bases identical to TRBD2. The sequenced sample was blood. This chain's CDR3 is CASSLYPSGTNNEQFF. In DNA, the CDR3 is TGTGCCAGCAGCTTATATCCTAGCGGGACGAACAATGAGCAGTTCTTC.